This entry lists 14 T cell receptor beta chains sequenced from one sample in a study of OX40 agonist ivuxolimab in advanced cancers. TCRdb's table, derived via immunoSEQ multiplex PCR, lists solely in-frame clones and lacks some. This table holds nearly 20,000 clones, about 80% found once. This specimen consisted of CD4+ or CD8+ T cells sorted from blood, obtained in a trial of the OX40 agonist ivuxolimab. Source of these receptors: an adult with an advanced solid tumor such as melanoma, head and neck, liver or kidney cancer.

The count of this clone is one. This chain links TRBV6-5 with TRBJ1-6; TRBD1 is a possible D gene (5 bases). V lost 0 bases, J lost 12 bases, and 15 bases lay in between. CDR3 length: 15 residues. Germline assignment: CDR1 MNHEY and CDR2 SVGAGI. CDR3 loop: CASSYSKAGWQPLHF. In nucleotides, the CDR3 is TGTGCCAGCAGTTACTCGAAGGCAGGGTGGCAACCCCTCCACTTT.

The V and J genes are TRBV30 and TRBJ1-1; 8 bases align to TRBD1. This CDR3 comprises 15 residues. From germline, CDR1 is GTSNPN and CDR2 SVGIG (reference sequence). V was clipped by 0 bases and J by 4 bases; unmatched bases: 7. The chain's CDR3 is CAWSVSQGAITEAFF. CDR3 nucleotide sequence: TGTGCCTGGAGTGTATCGCAGGGGGCTATCACTGAAGCTTTCTTT.

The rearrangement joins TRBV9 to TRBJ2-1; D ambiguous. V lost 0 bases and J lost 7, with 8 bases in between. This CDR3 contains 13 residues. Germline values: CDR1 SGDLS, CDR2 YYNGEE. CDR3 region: CASSVEEGNEQFF. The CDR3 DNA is TGTGCCAGCAGCGTAGAGGAAGGGAATGAGCAGTTCTTC. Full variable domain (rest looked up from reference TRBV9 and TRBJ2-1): DSGVTQTPKHLITATGQRVTLRCSPRSGDLSVYWYQQSLDQGLQFLIQYYNGEERAKGNILERFSAQQFPDLHSELNLSSLELGDSALYFCASSVEEGNEQFFGPGTRLTVL.

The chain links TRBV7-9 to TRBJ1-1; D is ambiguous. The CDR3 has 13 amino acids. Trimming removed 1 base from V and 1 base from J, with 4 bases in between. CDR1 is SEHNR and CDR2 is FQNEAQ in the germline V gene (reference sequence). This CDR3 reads CASSLGENTEAFF. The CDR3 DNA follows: TGTGCCAGCAGCTTAGGGGAGAACACTGAAGCTTTCTTT. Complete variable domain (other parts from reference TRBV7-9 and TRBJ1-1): DTGVSQNPRHKITKRGQNVTFRCDPISEHNRLYWYRQTLGQGPEFLTYFQNEAQLEKSRLLSDRFSAERPKGSFSTLEIQRTEQGDSAMYLCASSLGENTEAFFGQGTRLTVV.

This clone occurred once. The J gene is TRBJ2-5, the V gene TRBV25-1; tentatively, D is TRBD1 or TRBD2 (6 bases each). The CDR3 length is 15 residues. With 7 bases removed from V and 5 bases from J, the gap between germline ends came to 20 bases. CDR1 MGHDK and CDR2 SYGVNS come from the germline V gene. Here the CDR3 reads CASIGVREGGETQYF. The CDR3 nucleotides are TGTGCCAGCATCGGTGTCCGGGAAGGGGGGGAGACCCAGTACTTC.

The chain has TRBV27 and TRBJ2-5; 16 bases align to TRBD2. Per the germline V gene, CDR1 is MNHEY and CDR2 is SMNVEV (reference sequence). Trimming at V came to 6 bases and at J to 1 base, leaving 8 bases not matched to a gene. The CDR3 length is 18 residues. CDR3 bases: TGTGCCAGCAGGACCGGGACTAGCGGGAGGGAGAGCCAAGAGACCCAGTACTTC. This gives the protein CASRTGTSGRESQETQYF.

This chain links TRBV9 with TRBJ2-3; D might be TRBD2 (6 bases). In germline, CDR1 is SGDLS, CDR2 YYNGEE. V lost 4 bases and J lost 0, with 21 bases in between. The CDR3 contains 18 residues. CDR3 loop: CASSTPRGGVSSTDTQYF. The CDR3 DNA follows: TGTGCCAGCAGCACCCCCCGTGGCGGGGTCTCTAGCACAGATACGCAGTATTTT.

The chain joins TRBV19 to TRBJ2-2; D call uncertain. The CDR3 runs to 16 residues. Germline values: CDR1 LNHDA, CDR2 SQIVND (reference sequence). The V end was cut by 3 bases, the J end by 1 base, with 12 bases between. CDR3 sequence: CASSIPSTGNTGELFF. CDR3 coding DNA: TGTGCCAGTAGTATCCCTAGTACGGGGAACACCGGGGAGCTGTTTTTT. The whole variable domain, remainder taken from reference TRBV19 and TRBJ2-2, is DGGITQSPKYLFRKEGQNVTLSCEQNLNHDAMYWYRQDPGQGLRLIYYSQIVNDFQKGDIAEGYSVSREKKESFPLTVTSAQKNPTAFYLCASSIPSTGNTGELFFGEGSRLTVL.

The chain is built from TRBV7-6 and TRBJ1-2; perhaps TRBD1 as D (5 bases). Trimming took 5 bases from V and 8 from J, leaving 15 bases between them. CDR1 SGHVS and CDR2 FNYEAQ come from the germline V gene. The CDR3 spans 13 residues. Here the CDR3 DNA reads TGTGCCAGCAGCCTACGGGGCGGCGGGGGCTACACCTTC. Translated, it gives CASSLRGGGGYTF.

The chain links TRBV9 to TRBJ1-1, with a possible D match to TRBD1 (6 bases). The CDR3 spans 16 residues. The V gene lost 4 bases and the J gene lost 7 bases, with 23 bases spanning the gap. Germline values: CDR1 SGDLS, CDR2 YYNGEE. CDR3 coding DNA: TGTGCCAGCAGCCATCCTGTTACAGGGAAGGATGTTGAAGCTTTCTTT. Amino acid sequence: CASSHPVTGKDVEAFF. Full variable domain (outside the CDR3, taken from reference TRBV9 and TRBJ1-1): DSGVTQTPKHLITATGQRVTLRCSPRSGDLSVYWYQQSLDQGLQFLIQYYNGEERAKGNILERFSAQQFPDLHSELNLSSLELGDSALYFCASSHPVTGKDVEAFFGQGTRLTVV.

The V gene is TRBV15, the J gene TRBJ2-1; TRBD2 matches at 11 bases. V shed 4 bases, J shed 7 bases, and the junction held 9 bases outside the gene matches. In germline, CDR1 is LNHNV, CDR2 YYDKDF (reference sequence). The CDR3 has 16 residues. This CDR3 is CATSTDSGRAINEQFF. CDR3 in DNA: TGTGCCACCAGCACCGATAGCGGGAGGGCCATAAATGAGCAGTTCTTC.

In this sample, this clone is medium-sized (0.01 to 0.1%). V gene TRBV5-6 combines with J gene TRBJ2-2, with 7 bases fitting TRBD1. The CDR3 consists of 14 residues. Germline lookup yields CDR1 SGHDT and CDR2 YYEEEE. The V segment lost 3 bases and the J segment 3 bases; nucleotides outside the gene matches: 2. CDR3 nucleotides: TGTGCCAGCAGCTCTACAGGGGACACCGGGGAGCTGTTTTTT. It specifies CASSSTGDTGELFF.

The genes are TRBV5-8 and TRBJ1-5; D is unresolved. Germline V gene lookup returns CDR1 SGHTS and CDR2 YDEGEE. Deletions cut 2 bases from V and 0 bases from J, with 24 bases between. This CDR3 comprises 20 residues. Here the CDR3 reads CASSFLYAAEVPLSNQPQHF. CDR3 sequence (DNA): TGTGCCAGCAGCTTCCTGTATGCGGCAGAAGTCCCCCTTAGCAATCAGCCCCAGCATTTT.

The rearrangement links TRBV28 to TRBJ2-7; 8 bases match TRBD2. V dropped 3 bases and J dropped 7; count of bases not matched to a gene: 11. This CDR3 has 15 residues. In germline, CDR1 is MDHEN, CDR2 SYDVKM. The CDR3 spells CASSFELLAGDEQYF. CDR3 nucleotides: TGTGCCAGCAGTTTTGAACTTCTAGCGGGTGATGAGCAGTACTTC.